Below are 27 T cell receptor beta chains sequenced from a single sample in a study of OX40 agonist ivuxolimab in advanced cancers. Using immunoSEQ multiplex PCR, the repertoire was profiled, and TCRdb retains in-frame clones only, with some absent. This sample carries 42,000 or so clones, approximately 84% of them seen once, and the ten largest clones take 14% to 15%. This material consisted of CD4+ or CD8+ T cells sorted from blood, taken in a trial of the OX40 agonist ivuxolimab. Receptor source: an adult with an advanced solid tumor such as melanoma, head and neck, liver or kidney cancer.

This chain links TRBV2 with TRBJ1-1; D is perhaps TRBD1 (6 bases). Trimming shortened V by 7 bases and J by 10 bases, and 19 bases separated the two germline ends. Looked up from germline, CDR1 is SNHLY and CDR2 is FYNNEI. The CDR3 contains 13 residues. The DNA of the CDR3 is TGTGCCAGCATCGCAGGGGATTTAGAGCGAGCTTTCTTT. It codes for CASIAGDLERAFF.

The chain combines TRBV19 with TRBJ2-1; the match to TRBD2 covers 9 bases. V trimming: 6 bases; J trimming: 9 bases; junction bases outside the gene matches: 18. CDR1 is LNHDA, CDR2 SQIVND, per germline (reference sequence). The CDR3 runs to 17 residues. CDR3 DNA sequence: TGTGCCAGTAGACGACCGGGTGGCGGGGGGGCACACTCTGAGCAGTTCTTC. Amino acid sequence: CASRRPGGGGAHSEQFF.

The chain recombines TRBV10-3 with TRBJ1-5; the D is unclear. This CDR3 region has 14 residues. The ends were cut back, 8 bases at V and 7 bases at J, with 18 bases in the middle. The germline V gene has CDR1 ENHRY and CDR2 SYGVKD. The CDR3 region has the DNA TGTGCCATCCGAGGCACAGATCCATGGCAGCCCCAGCATTTT. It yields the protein CAIRGTDPWQPQHF.

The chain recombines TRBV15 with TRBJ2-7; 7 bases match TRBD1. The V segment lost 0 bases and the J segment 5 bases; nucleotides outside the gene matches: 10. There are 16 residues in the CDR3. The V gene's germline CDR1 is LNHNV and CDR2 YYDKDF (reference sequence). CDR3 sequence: CATSRDLTRQGHEQYV. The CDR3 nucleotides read TGTGCCACCAGCAGAGATCTTACGAGACAGGGACACGAGCAGTACGTC.

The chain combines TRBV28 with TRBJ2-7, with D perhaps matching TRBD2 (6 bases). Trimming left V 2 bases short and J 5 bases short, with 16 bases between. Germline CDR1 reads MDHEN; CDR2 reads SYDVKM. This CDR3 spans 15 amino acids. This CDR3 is CASSLGGTRVDEQYV. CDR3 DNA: TGTGCCAGCAGTTTAGGGGGGACTCGTGTCGACGAGCAGTACGTC.

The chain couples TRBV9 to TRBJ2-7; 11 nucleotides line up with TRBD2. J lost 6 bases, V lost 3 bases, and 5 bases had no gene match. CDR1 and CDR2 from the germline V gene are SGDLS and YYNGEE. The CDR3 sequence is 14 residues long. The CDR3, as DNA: TGTGCCAGCAGCGGGTTAGCGGGAGGGGGCGAGCAGTACTTC. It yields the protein CASSGLAGGGEQYF.

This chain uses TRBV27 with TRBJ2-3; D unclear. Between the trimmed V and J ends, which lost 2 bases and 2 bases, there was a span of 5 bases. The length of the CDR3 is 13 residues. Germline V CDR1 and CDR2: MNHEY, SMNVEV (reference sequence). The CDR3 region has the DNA TGTGCCAGCAGTTTAGTTATCACAGATACGCAGTATTTT. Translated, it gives CASSLVITDTQYF.

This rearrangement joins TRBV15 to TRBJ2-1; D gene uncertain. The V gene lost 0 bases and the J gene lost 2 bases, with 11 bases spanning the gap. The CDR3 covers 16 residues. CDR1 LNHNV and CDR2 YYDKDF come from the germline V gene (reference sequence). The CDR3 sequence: CATSRDKGLPYNEQFF. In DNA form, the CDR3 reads TGTGCCACCAGCAGAGATAAAGGATTACCCTACAATGAGCAGTTCTTC.

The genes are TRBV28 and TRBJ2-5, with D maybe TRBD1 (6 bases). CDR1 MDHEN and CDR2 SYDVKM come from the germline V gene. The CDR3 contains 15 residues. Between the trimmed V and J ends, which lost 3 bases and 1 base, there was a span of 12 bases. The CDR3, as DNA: TGTGCCAGCAGTTTTCGGGACAACCTCCAAGAGACCCAGTACTTC. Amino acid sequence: CASSFRDNLQETQYF.

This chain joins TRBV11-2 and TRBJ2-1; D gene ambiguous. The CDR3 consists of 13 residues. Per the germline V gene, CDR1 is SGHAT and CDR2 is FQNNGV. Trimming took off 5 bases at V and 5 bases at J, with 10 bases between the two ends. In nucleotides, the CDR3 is TGTGCCAGCAGCCTTGCCCCCGACAATGAGCAGTTCTTC. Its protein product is CASSLAPDNEQFF.

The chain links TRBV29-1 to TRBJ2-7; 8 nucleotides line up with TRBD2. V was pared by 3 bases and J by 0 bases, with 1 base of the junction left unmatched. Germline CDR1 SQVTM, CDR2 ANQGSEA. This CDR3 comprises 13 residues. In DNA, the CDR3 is TGCAGCGTTGATAGCGGGAACTCCTACGAGCAGTACTTC. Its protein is CSVDSGNSYEQYF.

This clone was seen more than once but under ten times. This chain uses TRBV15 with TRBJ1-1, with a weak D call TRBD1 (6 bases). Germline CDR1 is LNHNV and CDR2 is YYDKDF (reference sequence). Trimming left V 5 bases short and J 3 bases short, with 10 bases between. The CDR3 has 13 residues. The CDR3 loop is CATSSGEDTEAFF. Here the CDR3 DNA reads TGTGCCACCAGCTCAGGGGAGGACACTGAAGCTTTCTTT.

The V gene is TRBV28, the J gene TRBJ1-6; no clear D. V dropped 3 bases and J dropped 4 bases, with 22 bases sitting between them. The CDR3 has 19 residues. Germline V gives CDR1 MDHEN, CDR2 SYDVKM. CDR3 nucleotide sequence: TGTGCCAGCAGTTTGAGGCCTACAAGGGTTGGCGCTTATAATTCACCCCTCCACTTT. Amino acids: CASSLRPTRVGAYNSPLHF.

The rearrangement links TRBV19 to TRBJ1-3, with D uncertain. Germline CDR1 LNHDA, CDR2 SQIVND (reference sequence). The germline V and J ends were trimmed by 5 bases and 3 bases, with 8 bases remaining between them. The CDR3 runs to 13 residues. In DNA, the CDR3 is TGTGCCAGTAGTCCGGGAGGTGGAAACACCATATATTTT. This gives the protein CASSPGGGNTIYF.

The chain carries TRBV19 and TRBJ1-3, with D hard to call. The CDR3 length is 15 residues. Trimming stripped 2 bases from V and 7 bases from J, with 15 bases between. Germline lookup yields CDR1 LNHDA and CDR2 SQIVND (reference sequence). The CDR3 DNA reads TGTGCCAGTAGTATAAGGCCCCTCAATTGGAACACCATATATTTT. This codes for CASSIRPLNWNTIYF.

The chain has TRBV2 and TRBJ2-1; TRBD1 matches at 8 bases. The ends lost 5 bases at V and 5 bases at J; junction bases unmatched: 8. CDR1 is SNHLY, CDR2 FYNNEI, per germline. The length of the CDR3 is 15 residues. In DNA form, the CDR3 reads TGTGCCAGCAGTCCATTCGCAGGGGGCCACAATGAGCAGTTCTTC. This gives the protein CASSPFAGGHNEQFF.

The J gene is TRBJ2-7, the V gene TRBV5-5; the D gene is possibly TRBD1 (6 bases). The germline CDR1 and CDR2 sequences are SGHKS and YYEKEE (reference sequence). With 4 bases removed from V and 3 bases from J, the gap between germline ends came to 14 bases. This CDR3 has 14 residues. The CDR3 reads CASSRWDTYYEQYF. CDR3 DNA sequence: TGTGCCAGCAGCCGATGGGACACCTACTACGAGCAGTACTTC.

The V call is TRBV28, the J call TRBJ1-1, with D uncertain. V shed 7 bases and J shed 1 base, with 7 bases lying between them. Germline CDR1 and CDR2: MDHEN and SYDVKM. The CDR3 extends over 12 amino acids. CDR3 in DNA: TGTGCCAGCAAAACAGAGAACACTGAAGCTTTCTTT. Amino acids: CASKTENTEAFF.

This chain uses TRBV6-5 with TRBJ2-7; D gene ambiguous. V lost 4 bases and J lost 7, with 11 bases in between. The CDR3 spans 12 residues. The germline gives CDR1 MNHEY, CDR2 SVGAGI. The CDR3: CASSLDPFEQYF. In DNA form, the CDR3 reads TGTGCCAGCAGTTTGGACCCTTTTGAGCAGTACTTC.

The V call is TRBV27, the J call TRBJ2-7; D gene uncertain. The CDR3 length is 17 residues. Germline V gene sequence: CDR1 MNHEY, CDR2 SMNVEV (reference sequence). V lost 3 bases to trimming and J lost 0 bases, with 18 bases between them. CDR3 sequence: CASSLEQLYRSSYEQYV. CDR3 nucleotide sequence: TGTGCCAGCAGTTTGGAACAGCTATATCGGAGCTCCTACGAGCAGTACGTC.

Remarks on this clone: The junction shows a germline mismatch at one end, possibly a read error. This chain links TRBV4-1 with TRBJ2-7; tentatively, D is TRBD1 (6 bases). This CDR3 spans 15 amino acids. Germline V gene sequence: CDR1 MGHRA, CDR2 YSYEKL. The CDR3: CASSSGRDTDYEQYF. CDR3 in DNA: TGTGCCAGCAGCTCAGGCCGGGACACAGACTACGAGCAGTACTTC.

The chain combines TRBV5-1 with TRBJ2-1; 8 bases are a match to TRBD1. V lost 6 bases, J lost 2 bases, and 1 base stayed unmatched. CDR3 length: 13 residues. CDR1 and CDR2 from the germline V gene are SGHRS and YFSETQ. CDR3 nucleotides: TGCGCCAGCACAGGGGGCGCCTACAATGAGCAGTTCTTC. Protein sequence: CASTGGAYNEQFF.

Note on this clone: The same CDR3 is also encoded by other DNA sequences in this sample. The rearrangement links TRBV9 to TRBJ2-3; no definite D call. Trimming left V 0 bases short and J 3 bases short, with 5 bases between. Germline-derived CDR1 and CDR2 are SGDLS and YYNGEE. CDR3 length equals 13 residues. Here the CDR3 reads CASSVGSTDTQYF. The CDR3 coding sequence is TGTGCCAGCAGCGTAGGATCTACAGATACGCAGTATTTT.

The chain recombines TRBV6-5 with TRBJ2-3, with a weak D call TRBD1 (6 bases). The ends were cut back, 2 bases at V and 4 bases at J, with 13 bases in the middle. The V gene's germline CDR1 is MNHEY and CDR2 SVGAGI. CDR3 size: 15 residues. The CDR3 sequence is CASSYTAGTSDTQYF. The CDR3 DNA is TGTGCCAGCAGTTACACAGCCGGGACATCAGATACGCAGTATTTT.

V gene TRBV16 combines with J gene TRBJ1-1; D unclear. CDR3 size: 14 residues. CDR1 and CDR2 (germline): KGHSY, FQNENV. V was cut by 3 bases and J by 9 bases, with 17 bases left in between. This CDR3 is CASSHGPPKNKAFF. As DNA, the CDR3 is TGTGCCAGCAGCCATGGCCCCCCTAAAAACAAAGCTTTCTTT.

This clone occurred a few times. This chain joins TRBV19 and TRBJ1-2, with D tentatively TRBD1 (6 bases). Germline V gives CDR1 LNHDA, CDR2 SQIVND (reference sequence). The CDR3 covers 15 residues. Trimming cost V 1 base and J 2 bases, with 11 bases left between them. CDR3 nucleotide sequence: TGTGCCAGTAGTATAGTCCCGGGACAAAACTATGGCTACACCTTC. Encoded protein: CASSIVPGQNYGYTF.

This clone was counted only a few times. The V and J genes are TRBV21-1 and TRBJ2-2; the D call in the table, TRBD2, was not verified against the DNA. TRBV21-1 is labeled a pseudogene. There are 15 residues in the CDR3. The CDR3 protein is CASLPPFADTGELFF. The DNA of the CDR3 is TGTGCCAGCCTACCCCCCTTCGCGGATACCGGGGAGCTGTTTTTT.